This is a list of T cell receptor beta chains from one sample in a study of T cells in localized non-small cell lung cancer. Only in-frame clones appear in the TCRdb table, and some are missing; sequencing was by immunoSEQ multiplex PCR. The sample consists of about 59,000 clones, approximately 89% of them appearing once. Sequenced material: peripheral blood, taken before any cancer treatment. The source is a man aged 35 to 69 with stage I lung adenocarcinoma. CDR3s include the opening cysteine and the closing phenylalanine or tryptophan. The order of the fields is J gene, clone size, D gene, CDR3 length, V gene, CDR3 protein, CDR3 DNA. D genes are given only for firm matches. Size values are once, few and many counts, or a class for expanded clones, and some rows have none.

TRBJ1-1	.	.	16	TRBV25-1	CASSERGRGDNTEAFF	TGTGCCAGCAGTGAACGCGGCAGGGGCGATAACACTGAAGCTTTCTTT
TRBJ1-5	.	TRBD1	19	TRBV4-1	CASSQDGVVDRASNQPQHF	TGCGCCAGCAGCCAAGATGGGGTCGTCGACAGGGCCAGCAATCAGCCCCAGCATTTT
TRBJ2-1	.	TRBD2	17	TRBV28	CASSLMTSGRVLNEQFF	TGTGCCAGCAGTTTAATGACTAGCGGGAGGGTCCTCAATGAGCAGTTCTTC
TRBJ2-5	.	TRBD2	16	TRBV5-4	CASSPSGGGAQETQYF	TGTGCCAGCAGCCCTTCGGGGGGGGGTGCACAAGAGACCCAGTACTTC
TRBJ2-1	.	.	13	TRBV5-6	CASSLGRGNEQFF	TGTGCCAGCAGCTTGGGTAGGGGTAACGAGCAGTTCTTC
TRBJ2-3	.	TRBD1	19	TRBV5-1	CASSFQYGGQGIRTDTQYF	TGCGCCAGCAGCTTCCAATACGGGGGACAGGGGATCCGCACAGATACGCAGTATTTT
TRBJ2-7	.	.	14	TRBV14	CASSPTRPRYEQYF	TGTGCCAGCAGCCCGACGCGGCCGAGATACGAGCAGTACTTC
TRBJ1-5	.	.	16	TRBV7-9	CASSLGVGGSNQPQHF	TGTGCCAGCAGCTTAGGTGTCGGCGGTAGCAATCAGCCCCAGCATTTT
TRBJ2-7	.	.	15	TRBV21-1	CASSKVPAGDYEQYF	TGTGCCAGCAGCAAAGTCCCAGCGGGAGACTACGAGCAGTACTTC
TRBJ1-3	.	.	12	TRBV25-1	CASVSSGNTIYF	TGTGCCAGCGTTAGCTCTGGAAACACCATATATTTT
TRBJ1-4	.	.	14	TRBV25-1	CASRTTGTNEKLFF	TGTGCCAGCAGAACCACAGGAACTAATGAAAAACTGTTTTTT
TRBJ1-2	.	.	15	TRBV28	CASSLGVGRNYGYTF	TGTGCCAGCAGTTTAGGGGTTGGGAGGAACTATGGCTACACCTTC
TRBJ1-1	.	TRBD1	16	TRBV18	CASSPGQEIPNTEAFF	TGTGCCAGCTCACCGGGACAGGAGATACCGAACACTGAAGCTTTCTTT
TRBJ1-5	.	.	17	TRBV4-2	CASSRGGAAGGNQPQHF	TGTGCCAGCAGCCGCGGGGGGGCAGCGGGTGGGAATCAGCCCCAGCATTTT
TRBJ1-2	.	TRBD1	14	TRBV6-6	CASSDLTGIDGYTF	TGTGCCAGCAGTGACCTGACAGGGATCGATGGCTACACCTTC
TRBJ2-7	.	TRBD2	14	TRBV13	CASSLGLAGGEQYF	TGTGCCAGCAGCTTAGGGCTAGCGGGAGGTGAGCAGTACTTC
TRBJ2-5	.	TRBD1	17	TRBV5-6	CASSLIVTGGAGETQYF	TGTGCCAGCAGCTTGATTGTAACAGGGGGCGCTGGAGAGACCCAGTACTTC
TRBJ2-3	.	.	14	TRBV7-2	CASSLVTSTDTQYF	TGTGCCAGCAGCTTAGTTACTAGCACAGATACGCAGTATTTT
TRBJ2-5	.	.	15	TRBV19	CASSIDRSGGETQYF	TGTGCCAGTAGTATAGATAGGTCCGGAGGGGAGACCCAGTACTTC
TRBJ2-7	.	TRBD1	15	TRBV5-6	CASSLQTGEFYEQYF	TGTGCCAGCAGCTTGCAGACAGGGGAATTCTACGAGCAGTACTTC
TRBJ1-2	.	.	13	TRBV11-2	CASSLGGNYGYTF	TGTGCCAGCAGCTTAGGGGGCAACTATGGCTACACCTTC
TRBJ2-3	.	.	18	TRBV21-1	CASSNGDQGRSRRDTQYF	TGTGCCAGCAGCAACGGTGATCAGGGCAGGTCCAGACGGGATACGCAGTATTTT
TRBJ2-7	.	TRBD1	11	TRBV2	CASSEGDREHF	TGTGCCAGCAGTGAGGGGGACAGGGAACACTTC
TRBJ2-3	once	.	14	TRBV2	CASSDRTSTDTQYF	TGTGCCAGCAGCGACAGAACTAGCACAGATACGCAGTATTTT
TRBJ2-7	.	TRBD1	16	TRBV11-3	CASSLVRDSISYEQYF	TGTGCCAGCAGCTTAGTACGGGACAGCATCTCCTACGAGCAGTACTTC
TRBJ2-7	.	.	16	TRBV5-1	CASSLAAGELTREQYF	TGCGCCAGCAGCTTGGCCGCAGGAGAACTTACGCGGGAGCAGTACTTC
TRBJ1-1	.	TRBD1	13	TRBV19	CASREGARTEAFF	TGTGCCTCCCGGGAGGGGGCGCGAACTGAAGCTTTCTTT
TRBJ2-3	once	.	15	TRBV18	CASSPPVAVTDTQYF	TGTGCCAGCTCACCACCGGTAGCAGTTACAGATACGCAGTATTTT
TRBJ2-5	.	.	13	TRBV7-9	CATSRSPQETQYF	TGTGCCACTTCCAGGAGTCCCCAAGAGACCCAGTACTTC
TRBJ1-5	.	.	17	TRBV7-2	CASSLGQARYSNQPQHF	TGTGCCAGCAGCTTAGGCCAAGCCCGGTATAGCAATCAGCCCCAGCATTTT
TRBJ2-2	.	TRBD2	12	TRBV10-3	CAITSGNGELFF	TGTGCCATCACCAGCGGGAATGGGGAGCTGTTTTTT
TRBJ2-7	.	.	15	TRBV10-3	CAISARQDSSYEQYF	TGTGCCATCAGTGCCAGACAGGATAGCTCCTACGAGCAGTACTTC
TRBJ2-7	.	TRBD1	14	TRBV6-5	CASSQGQASYEQYF	TGTGCCAGCAGCCAAGGACAGGCCTCCTACGAGCAGTACTTC
TRBJ2-5	.	TRBD1	15	TRBV19	CASSIRQGAQETQYF	TGTGCCAGTAGTATCCGACAGGGGGCCCAAGAGACCCAGTACTTC
TRBJ1-5	.	.	16	TRBV7-8	CASSLVGVQGNQPQHF	TGTGCCAGCAGCTTAGTTGGGGTCCAGGGCAATCAGCCCCAGCATTTT
TRBJ2-5	.	.	14	TRBV5-1	CASSPGTHQETQYF	TGCGCCAGCAGCCCCGGGACTCATCAAGAGACCCAGTACTTC
TRBJ2-1	few	TRBD1	16	TRBV5-1	CASSWAGTGDWSEQFF	TGCGCCAGCAGCTGGGCGGGGACAGGGGATTGGAGTGAGCAGTTCTTC
TRBJ2-3	.	.	16	TRBV7-9	CASSGHYIGGLDTQYF	TGTGCCAGCAGCGGACACTACATCGGAGGGTTAGATACGCAGTATTTT
TRBJ1-1	.	.	13	TRBV19	CASSTSTVTEAFF	TGTGCCAGTAGTACCTCAACAGTCACTGAAGCTTTCTTT
TRBJ2-1	.	.	15	TRBV11-3	CASSLEAGLTNEQFF	TGTGCCAGCAGCTTAGAAGCGGGTCTGACCAATGAGCAGTTCTTC
TRBJ2-2	.	TRBD1	15	TRBV19	CASSIRDRDTGELFF	TGTGCCAGTAGTATTCGCGACAGGGACACCGGGGAGCTGTTTTTT
TRBJ1-3	.	.	15	TRBV5-6	CASSHKGNSGNTIYF	TGTGCCAGCAGCCATAAGGGAAACTCTGGAAACACCATATATTTT
TRBJ2-5	.	.	17	TRBV6-4	CASSYNHYCKGIKTQYF	TGTGCCAGCAGTTATAACCATTATTGCAAGGGTATTAAGACCCAGTACTTC
TRBJ2-3	.	.	19	TRBV5-4	CASTNQRDHSGGGPDTQYF	TGTGCCAGCACAAATCAACGGGACCATAGCGGAGGGGGACCTGATACGCAGTATTTT
TRBJ1-2	.	.	14	TRBV6-1	CASSGGPTNYGYTF	TGTGCCAGCAGTGGGGGACCGACAAACTATGGCTACACCTTC
TRBJ1-1	.	.	14	TRBV5-1	CASSLWGPNTEAFF	TGCGCCAGCAGCTTGTGGGGGCCAAACACTGAAGCTTTCTTT
TRBJ1-4	.	.	16	TRBV6-6	CASSYSRTGTNEKLFF	TGTGCCAGCAGTTACTCCAGAACTGGGACTAATGAAAAACTGTTTTTT
TRBJ1-3	.	.	15	TRBV5-5	CASSLDINSGNTIYF	TGTGCCAGCAGCTTGGACATCAACTCTGGAAACACCATATATTTT
TRBJ2-7	.	.	11	TRBV4-3	CASSPSGEQYF	TGCGCCAGCAGCCCATCCGGCGAGCAGTACTTC
TRBJ2-1	.	.	14	TRBV5-5	CASSLHRASNEQFF	TGTGCCAGCAGCTTGCACCGAGCTAGCAATGAGCAGTTCTTC
TRBJ2-1	.	.	15	TRBV7-2	CASSLTPLRGREQFF	TGTGCCAGCAGCTTAACCCCCCTACGGGGTCGGGAGCAGTTCTTC
TRBJ2-5	.	TRBD2	16	TRBV6-6	CASSYSPAGYKLAQYF	TGTGCCAGCAGTTACTCCCCAGCGGGGTACAAGTTGGCCCAGTACTTC
TRBJ2-3	.	.	16	TRBV6-1	CASSVVQGGVRDTQYF	TGTGCCAGCAGTGTTGTACAGGGAGGGGTACGAGATACGCAGTATTTT
TRBJ2-1	.	.	13	TRBV18	CASSPGSLDEQFF	TGTGCCAGCTCACCCGGGAGCCTGGATGAGCAGTTCTTC
TRBJ2-7	once	.	15	TRBV27	CASSLLPGPFYEQYF	TGTGCCAGCAGTTTATTACCGGGACCCTTCTACGAGCAGTACTTC
TRBJ2-5	.	.	13	TRBV15	CATRDSSQETQYF	TGTGCCACGAGGGACTCTTCTCAAGAGACCCAGTACTTC
TRBJ1-5	.	.	13	TRBV2	CASSPQGNQPQHF	TGTGCCAGCAGCCCCCAGGGGAATCAGCCCCAGCATTTT
TRBJ1-1	.	TRBD1	14	TRBV5-1	CASSAQGVNTEAFF	TGCGCCAGCAGCGCACAGGGGGTGAACACTGAAGCTTTCTTT
TRBJ1-1	.	.	16	TRBV25-1	CASSATFDWGSTEAFF	TGTGCCAGCAGTGCAACCTTTGACTGGGGTAGTACTGAAGCTTTCTTT
TRBJ2-1	.	TRBD1	15	TRBV6-5	CASSYTGTGVNEQFF	TGTGCCAGCAGTTACACCGGGACAGGGGTTAATGAGCAGTTCTTC